Listed below are T cell receptor beta chains from one sample, sequenced in a study of regulatory and conventional T cells in RAG deficiency. Clones were sequenced by immunoSEQ multiplex PCR, and TCRdb holds only the in-frame ones, with some missing. The sample records approximately 30,000 clones, 95% to 96% being singletons. This same sample was also part of a study on regulatory T cells.

The sequencing input was CD25- CD4+ T cells sorted from blood. Source of these receptors: a human donor in good health. Both conserved end residues are part of each CDR3. A D gene is named only where the DNA matches it firmly. Not every row has a clone size; where given, it reads once, few, many or a size class.

NA,TRBV5-1,TRBD1,TRBJ1-2,CASSSGQGEGYTF,TGCGCCAGCAGCTCCGGACAGGGGGAGGGCTACACCTTC
NA,TRBV11-2,NA,TRBJ1-1,CASTPERRTEAFF,TGTGCCAGCACCCCGGAGAGGAGGACTGAAGCTTTCTTT
NA,TRBV7-9,TRBD1,TRBJ2-2,CASSRPRQGNTGELFF,TGTGCCAGCAGCCGCCCAAGACAGGGTAACACCGGGGAGCTGTTTTTT
NA,TRBV7-2,TRBD1,TRBJ2-5,CASSLLPGQPQETQYF,TGTGCCAGCAGCTTACTTCCGGGACAGCCCCAAGAGACCCAGTACTTC
NA,TRBV2,NA,TRBJ1-6,CASMEGSSYNSPLHF,TGTGCCAGCATGGAGGGGAGCTCCTATAATTCCCCCCTCCACTTT
NA,TRBV6-6,TRBD2,TRBJ2-1,CASSPAGTSAYNEQFF,TGTGCCAGCAGCCCGGCGGGGACTAGCGCTTACAATGAGCAGTTCTTC
NA,TRBV6-1,NA,TRBJ1-1,CASSEAGGALGAFF,TGTGCCAGCAGTGAAGCCGGCGGAGCCCTTGGCGCTTTCTTT
NA,TRBV7-2,TRBD1,TRBJ1-2,CASSSSLDRVTFGYTF,TGTGCCAGCAGCTCCTCTTTGGACAGGGTCACCTTCGGCTACACCTTC
NA,TRBV4-2,TRBD2,TRBJ2-3,CASSQDRASGIYKYF,TGTGCCAGCAGCCAAGATAGGGCTAGCGGGATATATAAGTATTTT
NA,TRBV7-2,NA,TRBJ2-1,CASSLKAVRLGHYNEQFF,TGTGCCAGCAGCTTAAAGGCGGTCAGACTAGGTCACTACAATGAGCAGTTCTTC
NA,TRBV7-2,NA,TRBJ2-7,CASSTDRTYEQYF,TGTGCCAGCAGCACCGACAGGACCTACGAGCAGTACTTC
NA,TRBV6-6,TRBD1,TRBJ1-5,CASSLDRGGNQPQHF,TGTGCCAGCAGTTTAGACAGGGGCGGCAATCAGCCCCAGCATTTT
NA,TRBV7-2,NA,TRBJ1-4,CASSRRGGSSEKLFF,TGTGCCAGCAGCAGGAGGGGAGGGTCTAGTGAAAAACTGTTTTTT
NA,TRBV19,TRBD1,TRBJ2-2,CASSIRTGGSTGELFF,TGTGCCAGTAGTATCCGGACAGGGGGAAGCACCGGGGAGCTGTTTTTT
NA,TRBV7-2,NA,TRBJ1-1,CASRLGRMTEAFF,TGTGCCAGCAGGTTGGGGAGGATGACTGAAGCTTTCTTT
NA,TRBV6-5,TRBD2,TRBJ2-1,CASSYEAGGHNEQFF,TGTGCCAGCAGTTACGAAGCGGGAGGACACAATGAGCAGTTCTTC
NA,TRBV7-6,TRBD2,TRBJ2-5,CASSFTTSAQETQYF,TGTGCCAGCAGCTTTACGACTAGCGCACAAGAGACCCAGTACTTC
few,TRBV10-1,TRBD1,TRBJ2-3,CASSEFCVDRECGDTQYF,TGCGCCAGCAGTGAGTTTTGCGTCGACAGGGAATGCGGAGATACGCAGTATTTT
NA,TRBV7-9,NA,TRBJ2-2,CASRDWRTGELFF,TGTGCCAGCCGGGACTGGAGGACCGGGGAGCTGTTTTTT
NA,TRBV6-1,NA,TRBJ1-4,CASSDKGETNEKLFF,TGTGCCAGCAGTGACAAGGGGGAAACTAATGAAAAACTGTTTTTT
NA,TRBV2,TRBD1,TRBJ1-5,CASSPDRVNQPQHF,TGTGCCAGCAGCCCGGACAGGGTCAATCAGCCCCAGCATTTT
once,TRBV19,NA,TRBJ1-1,CASSIGAGMNTEAFF,TGTGCCAGTAGTATAGGAGCAGGCATGAACACTGAAGCTTTCTTT
NA,TRBV6-1,NA,TRBJ1-5,CATTGPNSNQPQHF,TGTGCCACTACAGGTCCTAATAGCAATCAGCCCCAGCATTTT
NA,TRBV5-1,TRBD1,TRBJ1-5,CASSPGTAIGNQPQHF,TGCGCCAGCAGCCCTGGGACAGCGATCGGCAATCAGCCCCAGCATTTT
NA,TRBV5-6,NA,TRBJ2-5,CASSLLGRQETQYF,TGTGCCAGCAGCTTGCTTGGCAGGCAAGAGACCCAGTACTTC
NA,TRBV19,NA,TRBJ1-5,CASSMEVQPQHF,TGTGCCAGTAGTATGGAGGTGCAGCCCCAGCATTTT
NA,TRBV28,NA,TRBJ2-3,CASHTAGSTDTQYF,TGTGCCAGCCACACCGCGGGTAGCACAGATACGCAGTATTTT
NA,TRBV6-5,TRBD1,TRBJ2-3,CASSPLTGRTDTQYF,TGTGCCAGCAGCCCACTGACAGGGCGCACAGATACGCAGTATTTT
NA,TRBV18,NA,TRBJ1-1,CASSPSLFLAQGPDTEAFF,TGTGCCAGCTCACCTTCTCTATTCCTCGCTCAGGGCCCGGACACTGAAGCTTTCTTT
NA,TRBV5-5,TRBD1,TRBJ1-4,CASSLRLGGASNEKLFF,TGTGCCAGCAGCCTCAGACTAGGGGGCGCTTCTAATGAAAAACTGTTTTTT
NA,TRBV5-8,NA,TRBJ2-5,CASGPWGAQETQYF,TGTGCCAGCGGTCCGTGGGGCGCCCAAGAGACCCAGTACTTC
once,TRBV4-3,TRBD1,TRBJ1-1,CASSQEQGAQNTEAFF,TGCGCCAGCAGCCAAGAACAGGGGGCGCAGAACACTGAAGCTTTCTTT
NA,TRBV19,NA,TRBJ2-3,CASSIVSPFTDTQYF,TGTGCCAGTAGTATTGTTAGCCCATTCACAGATACGCAGTATTTT
NA,TRBV5-1,TRBD1,TRBJ2-5,CASSFSADRFFGGTQYF,TGCGCCAGCAGCTTTTCGGCGGACAGGTTCTTTGGTGGGACCCAGTACTTC
NA,TRBV6-5,TRBD1,TRBJ1-4,CASSYQGGDEKLFF,TGTGCCAGCAGTTACCAGGGGGGAGATGAAAAACTGTTTTTT
NA,TRBV4-2,NA,TRBJ1-2,CASSQDLFTAPGYTF,TGTGCCAGCAGCCAAGATCTGTTTACAGCTCCAGGCTACACCTTC
NA,TRBV5-1,TRBD1,TRBJ1-2,CASRKDRGVDGYTF,TGCGCCAGCAGGAAGGACAGGGGTGTGGATGGCTACACCTTC
NA,TRBV27,NA,TRBJ1-6,CASSFEGALRYNSPLHF,TGTGCCAGCAGTTTTGAGGGCGCCCTTCGATATAATTCACCCCTCCACTTT
NA,TRBV19,NA,TRBJ1-1,CASSRSSGTEAFF,TGTGCCAGTAGCAGGTCGTCGGGGACTGAAGCTTTCTTT
NA,TRBV6-5,TRBD1,TRBJ2-1,CASSYQAGTGSNEQFF,TGTGCCAGCAGTTACCAGGCCGGGACAGGGTCCAATGAGCAGTTCTTC
NA,TRBV5-5,NA,TRBJ2-7,CASSLDSSSYEQYF,TGTGCCAGCAGCTTGGACAGCAGCTCCTACGAGCAGTACTTC
NA,TRBV6-1,TRBD2,TRBJ2-5,CASSDLAGGGGETQYF,TGTGCCAGCAGTGACCTAGCGGGGGGTGGCGGGGAGACCCAGTACTTC
NA,TRBV5-1,NA,TRBJ1-2,CASSLAGGATSDGYTF,TGCGCCAGCAGCTTGGCCGGGGGGGCGACAAGCGATGGCTACACCTTC
NA,TRBV4-2,TRBD2,TRBJ2-2,CASSQDLGTKNTGELFF,TGTGCCAGCAGCCAAGATCTCGGGACTAAGAACACCGGGGAGCTGTTTTTT
once,TRBV5-4,NA,TRBJ1-1,CASSRDSGITEAFF,TGTGCCAGCAGCCGGGACTCGGGGATCACTGAAGCTTTCTTT
NA,TRBV21-1,NA,TRBJ1-2,CASSKVSGCGYGYTF,TGTGCCAGCAGCAAAGTTTCAGGTTGTGGCTATGGCTACACCTTC
NA,TRBV5-1,TRBD1,TRBJ1-2,CASSSGTGGYGYTF,TGCGCCAGCAGCTCCGGGACAGGGGGATATGGCTACACCTTC
NA,TRBV29-1,TRBD1,TRBJ2-1,CSVAHQSTGARYNEQFF,TGCAGCGTTGCCCACCAGAGTACAGGGGCGCGATACAATGAGCAGTTCTTC
NA,TRBV21-1,NA,TRBJ1-4,CASSKGGVEDWEKLFF,TGTGCCAGCAGCAAAGGCGGAGTAGAGGACTGGGAAAAACTGTTTTTT
NA,TRBV19,TRBD1,TRBJ2-7,CASSFSGTGVEQYF,TGTGCCAGTAGCTTCTCCGGGACAGGGGTCGAGCAGTACTTC
NA,TRBV6-5,TRBD1,TRBJ2-7,CASARRDRGREQYF,TGTGCCAGCGCGCGCCGGGACAGGGGGCGCGAGCAGTACTTC
NA,TRBV30,NA,TRBJ2-1,CAWSVRSGSEQFF,TGTGCCTGGAGTGTACGGTCGGGGAGTGAGCAGTTCTTC
NA,TRBV11-2,TRBD1,TRBJ2-7,CASRTTGATYEQYF,TGTGCCAGCAGGACTACAGGGGCCACCTACGAGCAGTACTTC
NA,TRBV5-8,TRBD1,TRBJ1-2,CAIQDRGSYGYTF,TGTGCCATACAGGACAGGGGGTCCTATGGCTACACCTTC
NA,TRBV6-5,TRBD2,TRBJ2-7,CASSRGEGTYEQYF,TGTGCCAGCAGCCGGGGGGAGGGGACCTACGAGCAGTACTTC